This is a list of T cell receptor beta chains from one sample in a study of control samples from healthy donors and cancer patients. Using immunoSEQ multiplex PCR, the repertoire was profiled, and TCRdb retains in-frame clones only, with some absent. The sample contains 150,000 to 200,000 clones, 90% to 95% of which appear only once. Sequencing used blood. Source of these receptors: a man between 18 and 29 years old in good health. CDR3s include the opening cysteine and the closing phenylalanine or tryptophan. A D gene is named only where the DNA matches it firmly. The listing skips clone size in some rows; elsewhere it reads once, few, many or a size class.

once | TRBJ2-7 | NA | 15 | TRBV19 | CASSIAPTSSYEQYF | TGTGCCAGTAGTATAGCCCCGACTAGTTCCTACGAGCAGTACTTC
NA | TRBJ1-1 | TRBD1 | 15 | TRBV30 | CAWRPLDRGSTEAFF | TGTGCCTGGAGGCCGTTGGACAGGGGAAGTACTGAAGCTTTCTTT
NA | TRBJ2-7 | TRBD1 | 13 | TRBV19 | CASSRDSTYEQYF | TGTGCCAGTAGTAGGGACAGTACCTACGAGCAGTACTTC
NA | TRBJ1-1 | NA | 13 | TRBV30 | CATRVWTSGKAFF | TGTGCCACCCGGGTGTGGACATCGGGGAAAGCTTTCTTT
NA | TRBJ1-1 | NA | 12 | TRBV5-1 | CASSLEGTEAFF | TGCGCCAGCAGCCTCGAGGGCACTGAAGCTTTCTTT
NA | TRBJ1-6 | TRBD1 | 15 | TRBV27 | CASSIRDSDNSPLHF | TGTGCCAGCAGCATACGGGACAGTGATAATTCACCCCTCCACTTT
NA | TRBJ2-3 | NA | 15 | TRBV4-2 | CASSQVYTIGYTQYF | TGTGCCAGCAGCCAAGTATATACAATCGGATATACGCAGTATTTT
NA | TRBJ1-6 | NA | 14 | TRBV18 | CASSPEVNNSPLHF | TGTGCCAGCTCACCAGAGGTGAATAATTCACCCCTCCACTTT
NA | TRBJ1-1 | NA | 15 | TRBV25-1 | CASSETANLGTEAFF | TGTGCCAGCAGTGAAACCGCCAATCTCGGAACTGAAGCTTTCTTT
NA | TRBJ2-3 | NA | 15 | TRBV15 | CATSRDGQSTDTQYF | TGTGCCACCAGCAGAGATGGGCAAAGCACAGATACGCAGTATTTT